The next 13 T cell receptor beta chains were all read from a single sample in a study of shared clonotypes between healthy human individuals. Produced via immunoSEQ multiplex PCR; TCRdb's table is partial and in-frame only. The sample consists of over 850,000 clones, approximately 80% of them appearing once. The sample taken for sequencing was memory CD4+ T cells from PBMCs. The sample's subset: CD45RA-negative fraction. The receptors come from a man between 18 and 29 years old in good health. Some clones in this sample may be carry-over from other donors' samples.

The chain carries TRBV5-4 and TRBJ2-1, with 7 bases identical to TRBD2. CDR1 SGHNT and CDR2 YYREEE come from the germline V gene (reference sequence). The V and J ends lost 0 bases and 7 bases, in that order; junction bases with no gene match: 10. The length of the CDR3 is 16 residues. In DNA, the CDR3 is TGTGCCAGCAGCTTGGCCGGGGCGGGAGCAGTAAATGAGCAGTTCTTC. This gives the protein CASSLAGAGAVNEQFF.

The chain is built from TRBV5-1 and TRBJ2-3; weak D call: TRBD1 (6 bases). The V gene lost 0 bases and the J gene lost 4 bases, with 12 bases spanning the gap. Germline lookup yields CDR1 SGHRS and CDR2 YFSETQ. CDR3 length: 15 amino acids. DNA for the CDR3: TGCGCCAGCAGCTTGGCCAGGGGAATGGCAGATACGCAGTATTTT. It specifies CASSLARGMADTQYF. Based on the CDR3 plus reference TRBV5-1 and TRBJ2-3, the full variable domain is KAGVTQTPRYLIKTRGQQVTLSCSPISGHRSVSWYQQTPGQGLQFLFEYFSETQRNKGNFPGRFSGRQFSNSRSEMNVSTLELGDSALYLCASSLARGMADTQYFGPGTRLTVL.

Here the CDR3 DNA reads TGTGCCAGCAGCTCAACAGGGAGTCGGACCCAGTACTTC. Protein sequence: CASSSTGSRTQYF. The J gene is TRBJ2-5, the V gene TRBV7-3; D possibly corresponds to TRBD1 (6 bases). Germline V gene sequence: CDR1 SGHTA, CDR2 FQGTGA. The V end was cut by 4 bases, the J end by 7 bases, with 13 bases between. This CDR3 is built from 13 residues.

The chain uses TRBV5-5 and TRBJ2-5; perhaps TRBD1 as D (6 bases). The length of the CDR3 is 15 residues. Germline CDR1 SGHKS, CDR2 YYEKEE (reference sequence). V was clipped by 0 bases and J by 8 bases, with 17 bases between them. The CDR3 DNA sequence: TGTGCCAGCAGCTTGGGTCCAGCCCAGGGGAGCACCCAGTACTTC. Protein product: CASSLGPAQGSTQYF.

This clone was seen more than once but under ten times. The CDR3 DNA is TGCGCCAGCAGCTCCGACGGGTTCTGGGGCTACACCTTC. Its protein product is CASSSDGFWGYTF. The rearrangement uses TRBV5-1 and TRBJ1-2, with D uncertain. Germline CDR1 reads SGHRS; CDR2 reads YFSETQ. Trimming took off 3 bases at V and 8 bases at J, with 14 bases between the two ends. CDR3 length: 13 residues.

The sample holds a few counts of this clone. The chain joins TRBV4-1 to TRBJ2-7; tentatively, D is TRBD1 or TRBD2 (5 bases each). The germline gives CDR1 MGHRA, CDR2 YSYEKL. Trimming cost V 4 bases and J 2 bases, with 12 bases left between them. This CDR3 is built from 14 residues. This CDR3 is CASSRTGTTYEQYF. The CDR3 DNA is TGCGCCAGCAGCCGCACCGGGACCACCTACGAGCAGTACTTC.

The CDR3, as DNA: TGTGCCAGCTCACCACTGCCTTACAATCAGCCCCAGCATTTT. This translates into CASSPLPYNQPQHF. This sequence joins TRBV18 and TRBJ1-5; no definite D call. The CDR3 covers 14 residues. The germline V and J ends were trimmed by 1 base and 3 bases, with 7 bases remaining between them. Germline V lookup: CDR1 KGHSH, CDR2 LQKENI.

The chain has TRBV28 and TRBJ1-1, with D tentatively TRBD1 (5 bases). From germline, CDR1 is MDHEN and CDR2 SYDVKM. Trimming left V 2 bases short and J 6 bases short, with 13 bases between. The CDR3 extends over 14 amino acids. CDR3 in amino acids: CASSLAGMGAEAFF. DNA for the CDR3: TGTGCCAGCAGTTTAGCAGGGATGGGAGCTGAAGCTTTCTTT. The variable domain in full, completed from reference TRBV28 and TRBJ1-1, reads DVKVTQSSRYLVKRTGEKVFLECVQDMDHENMFWYRQDPGLGLRLIYFSYDVKMKEKGDIPEGYSVSREKKERFSLILESASTNQTSMYLCASSLAGMGAEAFFGQGTRLTVV.

The V call is TRBV7-9, the J call TRBJ1-2; D is undetermined. Per the germline V gene, CDR1 is SEHNR and CDR2 is FQNEAQ (reference sequence). This CDR3 contains 15 residues. V was pared by 1 base and J by 2 bases, with 11 bases between. CDR3 protein: CASSLGSRQNYGYTF. DNA of the CDR3: TGTGCCAGCAGCTTAGGCAGTCGCCAGAACTATGGCTACACCTTC.

CDR3 DNA sequence: TGCAGCGTTGAACCCTCACTAGCGGGGAACTACAATGAGCAGTTCTTC. Its translation is CSVEPSLAGNYNEQFF. J is TRBJ2-1 and V is TRBV29-1, with 10 bases lining up with TRBD2. CDR1 is SQVTM, CDR2 ANQGSEA, per germline. V trimming: 2 bases; J trimming: 3 bases; junction bases outside the gene matches: 7. The CDR3 sequence is 16 residues long.

This clone appeared once. The chain carries TRBV28 and TRBJ1-4; no definite D call. This CDR3 comprises 11 residues. The V gene lost 7 bases and the J gene lost 4 bases, with 4 bases spanning the gap. Germline V CDR1 and CDR2: MDHEN, SYDVKM. CDR3 loop: CASTNNEKLFF. The CDR3 DNA follows: TGTGCCAGCACTAATAATGAAAAACTGTTTTTT.

This chain connects TRBV30 to TRBJ2-2; 9 nucleotides line up with TRBD2. This CDR3 is 16 amino acids long. The V and J ends lost 3 bases and 4 bases, in that order; junction bases with no gene match: 9. CDR1 and CDR2 (germline): GTSNPN, SVGIG (reference sequence). CDR3 residues: CAWRGLAGRSTGELFF. Here the CDR3 DNA reads TGTGCCTGGAGAGGCCTAGCGGGGAGAAGCACCGGGGAGCTGTTTTTT.

This clone came up many times. The rearrangement links TRBV11-2 to TRBJ1-1; the D gene is possibly TRBD1 (6 bases). The CDR3 runs 11 residues. Per the germline V gene, CDR1 is SGHAT and CDR2 is FQNNGV. Between the trimmed V and J ends, which lost 5 bases and 10 bases, there was a span of 11 bases. CDR3 sequence reads: CASSRGWGAFF. The CDR3 DNA follows: TGTGCCAGCAGCAGGGGGTGGGGAGCTTTCTTT. The entire variable domain, with the rest obtained from reference TRBV11-2 and TRBJ1-1, is as follows: EAGVAQSPRYKIIEKRQSVAFWCNPISGHATLYWYQQILGQGPKLLIQFQNNGVVDDSQLPKDRFSAERLKGVDSTLKIQPAKLEDSAVYLCASSRGWGAFFGQGTRLTVV.